The T cell receptor (beta chain) described here comes from a study of blood T cell repertoires in COVID-19. The CDR3 covers 13 residues. Germline V gene data show CDR1 as SGHVS and CDR2 as FQNEAQ. Trimming took off 2 bases at V and 4 bases at J, with 6 bases between the two ends. This clone turned up a few times. Here immunoSEQ multiplex PCR was the method, and the copy in TCRdb shows in-frame clones only, minus some. The sample lists 35,000 to 40,000 clones; around 85% were seen once. This sequence originates from an older man with active or convalescent COVID-19. What was sequenced was peripheral blood. The V gene is TRBV7-8, the J gene TRBJ1-3, with D uncertain. In DNA, the CDR3 is TGTGCCAGCAGCTTACGCCAGGGAAACACCATATATTTT. It encodes CASSLRQGNTIYF. Variable domain in full (rest from reference TRBV7-8 and TRBJ1-3): GAGVSQSPRYKVAKRGQDVALRCDPISGHVSLFWYQQALGQGPEFLTYFQNEAQLDKSGLPSDRFFAERPEGSVSTLKIQRTQQEDSAVYLCASSLRQGNTIYFGEGSWLTVV.